The rows below give T cell receptor beta chains drawn from one sample of a study of T-cell reconstitution after alpha-beta-depleted transplantation in children. TCRdb redid the calling of the PCR reads with MiXCR, one entry per CDR3 protein. This sample has roughly 120,000 distinct CDR3 sequences, with roughly 23% found just once. The sample here was PBMCs, mostly from graft donor cells, taken 180 days after TCRalphabeta/CD19-depleted stem cell transplant. These receptors came from a male patient aged 2 to 9 who had a stem cell transplant for chronic granulomatous disease, so the T cells may come from the graft donor. The CDR3 runs from the conserved cysteine through the conserved F or W. A D gene is named only where the DNA matches it firmly. For some rows the clone size is stated as once, few or many, or as a class when expanded; others skip it.

D gene,clone size,V gene,J gene,CDR3 DNA,CDR3 protein
-,-,TRBV20-1,TRBJ2-2,TGCAGTGCTAGACTAAACAGGGAGCTGTTTTTT,CSARLNRELFF
-,-,TRBV7-8,TRBJ2-7,TGTGCCAGCAGCTTAGCATTGGTACCCTACGAGCAGTACTTC,CASSLALVPYEQYF
-,-,TRBV7-2,TRBJ1-2,TGTGCCAGCAGCTGGGGACGGGGGGGGAACTATGGCTACACCTTC,CASSWGRGGNYGYTF
TRBD2,many,TRBV29-1,TRBJ2-3,TGCAGCGTCGCCCCGGGGGGGGGCACAGATACGCAGTATTTT,CSVAPGGGTDTQYF
-,-,TRBV28,TRBJ2-7,TGTGCCATCAGAGGGATTAGAGGCTACGAGCAGTACTTC,CAIRGIRGYEQYF
-,-,TRBV29-1,TRBJ2-5,TGCAGCGGCCTGGGACAAAGTCGAGAGACCCAGTACTTC,CSGLGQSRETQYF
TRBD2,-,TRBV14,TRBJ2-1,TGTGCCAGCAGCCCCCCTAGCGGGAGGGCCAGGGAGCAGTTCTTC,CASSPPSGRAREQFF
-,many,TRBV19,TRBJ2-1,TGTGCCAGTAGTATTCGACCAAAAGAGACAGGCGGCTCCTACAATGAGCAGTTCTTC,CASSIRPKETGGSYNEQFF
-,-,TRBV20-1,TRBJ1-3,TGCAGTGCTGGGCCCCCGGCGGGCGGAAACACCATATATTTT,CSAGPPAGGNTIYF
TRBD2,many,TRBV24-1,TRBJ2-2,TGTGCCACCAGTGAACTGACTAGCGACACCGGGGAGCTGTTTTTT,CATSELTSDTGELFF
-,-,TRBV18,TRBJ2-1,TGTGCCAGCTCCGAACACGTAGGGTCTGAGCAGTTCTTC,CASSEHVGSEQFF
TRBD2,many,TRBV20-1,TRBJ2-3,TGCAGTGCTAGGGGGACTAGCGGGAGGGCCGCAGATACGCAGTATTTT,CSARGTSGRAADTQYF
TRBD2,many,TRBV11-2,TRBJ2-3,TGTGCCAGCAGCTTAGGAGTAGGGCGGGGGGCCCGCACAGATACGCAGTATTTT,CASSLGVGRGARTDTQYF
TRBD1,-,TRBV29-1,TRBJ1-1,TGCAGCGTCTACAGGGGATTGAACACTGAAGCTTTCTTT,CSVYRGLNTEAFF
-,many,TRBV27,TRBJ1-3,TGTGCCAGCAGACGGGACGGAAACTCTGGAAACACCATATATTTT,CASRRDGNSGNTIYF
-,-,TRBV20-1,TRBJ2-2,TGCAGTGCTCCTCGCGCAGGGGCCAGCACCGGGGAGCTGTTTTTT,CSAPRAGASTGELFF
TRBD2,few,TRBV5-1,TRBJ2-1,TGCGCCAGCAGAGGACTAGCGGGATACAATGAGCAGTTCTTC,CASRGLAGYNEQFF
-,-,TRBV15,TRBJ2-1,TGTGCCACCAGTAGAGATCCCTTTAAAGTGCAGTTCTTC,CATSRDPFKVQFF
-,-,TRBV5-6,TRBJ1-1,TGTGCCAGCAGAGAGGACGTGAACACTGAAGCTTTCTTT,CASREDVNTEAFF
-,many,TRBV20-1,TRBJ1-1,TGCAGTGCTAGGCCCGCGACCATGAACACTGAAGCTTTCTTT,CSARPATMNTEAFF
-,-,TRBV11-2,TRBJ2-3,TGTGCCAGCAGCTTAGATAGGAGAGATACGCAGTATTTT,CASSLDRRDTQYF
TRBD1,-,TRBV12-3/TRBV12-4,TRBJ1-5,TGTGCCAGCAGCAGGGACAGGCGCAATCAGCCCCAGCATTTT,CASSRDRRNQPQHF
-,many,TRBV29-1,TRBJ2-2,TGCAGCGTTGAAAGGTCAGCCCTTTCGAACACCGGGGAGCTGTTTTTT,CSVERSALSNTGELFF
TRBD2,-,TRBV5-1,TRBJ2-2,TGCGCCAGCAGCTTGATGACTAGCGGGAGACACGGGGAGCTGTTTTTT,CASSLMTSGRHGELFF
-,-,TRBV4-3,TRBJ2-2,TGCGCCAGCAGCCAAAGATTAGTTGGCGCTCGTTCCTCCGGGGAGCTGTTTTTT,CASSQRLVGARSSGELFF
TRBD1,many,TRBV29-1,TRBJ2-7,TGCAGCGTCGAGGGGGCCCACGAGCAGTACTTC,CSVEGAHEQYF
-,-,TRBV7-7,TRBJ2-1,TGTGCTAGCAGCTCAGGGCCTCGAAATGAGCAGTTCTTC,CASSSGPRNEQFF
-,few,TRBV12-3/TRBV12-4,TRBJ1-5,TGTGCCAGCAGTTTCTGGTCAACTAGCAATCAGCCCCAGCATTTT,CASSFWSTSNQPQHF
TRBD1,many,TRBV7-2,TRBJ1-6,TGTGCCAGCAGCTCGGACAGGGCTCCCTATTCACCCCTCCACTTT,CASSSDRAPYSPLHF
-,-,TRBV7-9,TRBJ2-1,TGTGCCAGCAGCTTAAGGGCCCCAACCCATGAGCAGTTCTTC,CASSLRAPTHEQFF
TRBD1,once,TRBV20-1,TRBJ2-3,TGCAGTGCTAGGGGACAGGCGGCAGATACGCAGTATTTT,CSARGQAADTQYF
TRBD1,-,TRBV10-2,TRBJ2-5,TGCGCCAGCAGTGATGGGACAGGAGGGTGGCAGCAAGAGACCCAGTACTTC,CASSDGTGGWQQETQYF
TRBD2,few,TRBV20-1,TRBJ2-1,TGCAGTGCTAGTTCACCGGGACTAGCGGTGCGCAATGAGCAGTTCTTC,CSASSPGLAVRNEQFF
TRBD2,many,TRBV19,TRBJ2-1,TGTGCCAGTAGTATCTATTCTAGCGGGATCTACAATGAGCAGTTCTTC,CASSIYSSGIYNEQFF
-,few,TRBV5-1,TRBJ2-7,TGCGCCAGCAGCTTCAGTGACGAGCAGTACTTC,CASSFSDEQYF
-,few,TRBV12-3/TRBV12-4,TRBJ1-1,TGTGCCAGCACCCAAACCCCAGACAGTTACACTGAAGCTTTCTTT,CASTQTPDSYTEAFF
-,-,TRBV29-1,TRBJ1-1,TGCAGCGTTGACTTGCCAGGGACATTCACTGAAGCTTTCTTT,CSVDLPGTFTEAFF
-,few,TRBV4-2,TRBJ2-7,TGTGCCAGCAGCCAAAGCGGAACCTACGAGCAGTACTTC,CASSQSGTYEQYF
-,few,TRBV5-5,TRBJ2-3,TGTGCCAGCAGCTTGCAGGGGAGGAGCACAGATACGCAGTATTTT,CASSLQGRSTDTQYF
TRBD2,many,TRBV7-2,TRBJ2-5,TGTGCCAGCAGCTTAGCTCCTATGACTAGCGGGAGAGAGACCCAGTACTTC,CASSLAPMTSGRETQYF
-,-,TRBV15,TRBJ2-7,TGTGCCACCAGCAGAGGATTACGCGAGCAGTACTTC,CATSRGLREQYF
-,many,TRBV2,TRBJ2-7,TGTGCCTGCCAACGGCGGGCCGTCCTGGGAGAGCAGTACTTC,CACQRRAVLGEQYF
-,-,TRBV12-3/TRBV12-4,TRBJ2-1,TGTGCCAGCACGCTCAGGGATCCCTCCTACAATGAGCAGTTCTTC,CASTLRDPSYNEQFF
-,-,TRBV18,TRBJ1-3,TGTGCCAGCTCATCAGAGACTGGAAACACCATATATTTT,CASSSETGNTIYF
-,-,TRBV29-1,TRBJ2-5,TGCAGCGTAGTGGGGATTTCCGATGGGACCCAGTACTTC,CSVVGISDGTQYF
TRBD2,few,TRBV6-5,TRBJ2-1,TGTGCCAGCAGTTACGGTACTAGCGGGAGGAATGAGCAGTTCTTC,CASSYGTSGRNEQFF
-,many,TRBV12-3/TRBV12-4,TRBJ2-7,TGTGCCAGCAGCCGATACGAGCAGTACTTC,CASSRYEQYF
-,-,TRBV29-1,TRBJ2-2,TGCAGCGTCTTCGGGGACACCGGGGAGCTGTTTTTT,CSVFGDTGELFF
-,many,TRBV10-3,TRBJ2-4,TGTGCCATCAGTGAGTCGTTGGCTAGACGTGACATTCAGTACTTC,CAISESLARRDIQYF
-,-,TRBV10-3,TRBJ1-2,TGTGCCATCAGTGAGACCGGGGGCGACTATGGCTACACCTTC,CAISETGGDYGYTF
TRBD2,-,TRBV20-1,TRBJ2-7,TGCAGTGCTCTGGGGAGGGATTCCTACGAGCAGTACTTC,CSALGRDSYEQYF
-,-,TRBV20-1,TRBJ2-5,TGCAGTGCCGACCCCCTCCAAGAGACCCAGTACTTC,CSADPLQETQYF
-,many,TRBV20-1,TRBJ1-1,TGCAGTGCTAGGGGACGGGGGGCAATTGAAGCTTTCTTT,CSARGRGAIEAFF
-,-,TRBV4-3,TRBJ1-1,TGCGCCAGCAGCCAAACGCAGGGAACTGAAGCTTTCTTT,CASSQTQGTEAFF
TRBD1,many,TRBV25-1,TRBJ2-5,TGTGCCAGCAGCGAGGACAGGGTAGAGACCCAGTACTTC,CASSEDRVETQYF
TRBD1,-,TRBV28,TRBJ1-2,TGTGCCAGCAGTATCGGACAGGGGTCTGGCTACACCTTC,CASSIGQGSGYTF
-,few,TRBV12-2,TRBJ1-6,TGTGCAAGTCGCTACCAGAGACAATTTTTCCGAATTAGTTCACCCCTCCACTTT,CASRYQRQFFRISSPLHF
-,few,TRBV7-2,TRBJ2-7,TGTGCCAGCAGCTACGCCTACGAGCAGTACTTC,CASSYAYEQYF